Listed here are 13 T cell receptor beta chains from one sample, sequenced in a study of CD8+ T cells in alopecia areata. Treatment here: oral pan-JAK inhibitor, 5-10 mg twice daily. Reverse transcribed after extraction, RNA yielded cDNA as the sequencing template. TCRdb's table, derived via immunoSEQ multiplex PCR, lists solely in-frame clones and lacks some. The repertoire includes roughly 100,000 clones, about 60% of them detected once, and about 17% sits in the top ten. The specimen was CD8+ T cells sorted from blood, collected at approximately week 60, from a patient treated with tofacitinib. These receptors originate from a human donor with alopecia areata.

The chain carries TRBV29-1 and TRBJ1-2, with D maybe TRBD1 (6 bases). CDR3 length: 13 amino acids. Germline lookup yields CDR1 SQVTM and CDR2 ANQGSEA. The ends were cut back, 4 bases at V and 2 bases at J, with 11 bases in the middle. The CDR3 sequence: CSVAAGTNYGYTF. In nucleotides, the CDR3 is TGCAGCGTTGCGGCAGGGACAAACTATGGCTACACCTTC.

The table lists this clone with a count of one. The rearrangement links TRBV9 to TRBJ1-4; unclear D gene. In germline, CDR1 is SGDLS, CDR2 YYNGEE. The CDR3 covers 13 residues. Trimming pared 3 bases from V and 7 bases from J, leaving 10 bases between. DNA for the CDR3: TGTGCCAGCAGCGGGAGGGTAGGTGAAAAACTGTTTTTT. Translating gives CASSGRVGEKLFF.

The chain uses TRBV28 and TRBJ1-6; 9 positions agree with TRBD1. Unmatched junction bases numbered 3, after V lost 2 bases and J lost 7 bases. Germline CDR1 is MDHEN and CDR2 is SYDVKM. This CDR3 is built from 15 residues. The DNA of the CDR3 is TGTGCCAGCAGTTTAACCGGACAGGGGAATTCACCCCTCCACTTT. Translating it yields CASSLTGQGNSPLHF.

The CDR3 DNA reads as TGTGCCAGCAGCTTGACTAGCGGGGTTTTCAATGAGCAGTTCTTC. Its protein is CASSLTSGVFNEQFF. The chain joins TRBV5-6 to TRBJ2-1; TRBD2 matches at 10 bases. The CDR3 length is 15 residues. CDR1 and CDR2 from the germline V gene are SGHDT and YYEEEE. The V and J ends lost 1 base and 6 bases, in that order; junction bases with no gene match: 4.

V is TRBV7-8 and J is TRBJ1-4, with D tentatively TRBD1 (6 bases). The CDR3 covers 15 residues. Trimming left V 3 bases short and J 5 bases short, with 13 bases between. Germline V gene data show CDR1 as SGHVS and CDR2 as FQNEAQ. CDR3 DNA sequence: TGTGCCAGCAGCTTGCGGTGGACAGAGAATGAAAAACTGTTTTTT. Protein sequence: CASSLRWTENEKLFF.

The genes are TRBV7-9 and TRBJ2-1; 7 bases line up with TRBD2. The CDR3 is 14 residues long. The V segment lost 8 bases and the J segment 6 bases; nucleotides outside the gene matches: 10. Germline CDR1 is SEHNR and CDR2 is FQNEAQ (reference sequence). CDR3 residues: CASVREGPFNEQFF. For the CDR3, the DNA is TGTGCCAGCGTGAGGGAGGGGCCGTTCAATGAGCAGTTCTTC. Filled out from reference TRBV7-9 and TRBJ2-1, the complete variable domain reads DTGVSQNPRHKITKRGQNVTFRCDPISEHNRLYWYRQTLGQGPEFLTYFQNEAQLEKSRLLSDRFSAERPKGSFSTLEIQRTEQGDSAMYLCASVREGPFNEQFFGPGTRLTVL.

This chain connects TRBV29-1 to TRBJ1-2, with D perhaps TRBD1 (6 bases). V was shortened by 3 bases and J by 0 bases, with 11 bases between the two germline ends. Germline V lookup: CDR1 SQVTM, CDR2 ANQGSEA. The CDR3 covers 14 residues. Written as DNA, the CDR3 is TGCAGCGTTGACGCACAGGGCGCTAACTATGGCTACACCTTC. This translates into CSVDAQGANYGYTF.

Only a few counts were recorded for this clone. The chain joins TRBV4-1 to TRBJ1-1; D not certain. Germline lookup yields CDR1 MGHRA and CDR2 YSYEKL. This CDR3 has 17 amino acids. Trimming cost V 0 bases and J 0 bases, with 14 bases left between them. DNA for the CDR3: TGCGCCAGCAGCCAAGATCCGCGGACCCGAATGAACACTGAAGCTTTCTTT. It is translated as CASSQDPRTRMNTEAFF.

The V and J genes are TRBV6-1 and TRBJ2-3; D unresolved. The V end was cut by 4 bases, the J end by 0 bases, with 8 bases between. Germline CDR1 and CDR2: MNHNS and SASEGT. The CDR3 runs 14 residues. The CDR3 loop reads CASSAETSTDTQYF. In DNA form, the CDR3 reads TGTGCCAGCAGTGCCGAGACTAGCACAGATACGCAGTATTTT.

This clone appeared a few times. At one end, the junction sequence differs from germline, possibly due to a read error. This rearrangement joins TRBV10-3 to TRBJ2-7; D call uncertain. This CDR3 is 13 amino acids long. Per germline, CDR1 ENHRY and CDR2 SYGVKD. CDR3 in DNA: TGTGCCAGCAGTTACTCGAATCTATACGAGCAGTACTTC. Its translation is CASSYSNLYEQYF.

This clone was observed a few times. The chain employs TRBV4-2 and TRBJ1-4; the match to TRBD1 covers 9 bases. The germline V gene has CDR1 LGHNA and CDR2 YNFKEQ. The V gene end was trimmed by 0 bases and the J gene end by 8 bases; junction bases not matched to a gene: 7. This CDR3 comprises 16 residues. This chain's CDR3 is CASSQDGGQGREKLFF. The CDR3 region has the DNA TGTGCCAGCAGCCAAGATGGGGGACAGGGAAGGGAAAAACTGTTTTTT.

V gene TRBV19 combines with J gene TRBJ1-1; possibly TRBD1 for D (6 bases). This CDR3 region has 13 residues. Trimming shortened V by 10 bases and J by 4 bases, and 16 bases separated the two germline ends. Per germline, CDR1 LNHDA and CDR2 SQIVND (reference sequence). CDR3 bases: TGTGCCACTACTCCCGCCAGGGGCACTGAAGCTTTCTTT. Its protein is CATTPARGTEAFF.

The CDR3 DNA reads TGTGCCATCAGCGGCCCAAGGTCGGGGAATGAGCAGTTCTTC. It is translated as CAISGPRSGNEQFF. This sequence joins TRBV10-3 and TRBJ2-1, with D possibly being TRBD2 (5 bases). Trimming pared 6 bases from V and 7 bases from J, leaving 16 bases between. This CDR3 comprises 14 residues. Germline lookup yields CDR1 ENHRY and CDR2 SYGVKD.